This T cell receptor (beta chain) was recovered during a study of beta chain features in type 1 diabetes. A heparinised blood draw that averaged roughly 110 mL was obtained once from each donor. Note on this clone: Antigen specificity is unknown.

This CDR3 is 13 amino acids long. Germline V gene data show CDR1 as KGHSH and CDR2 as LQKENI. With 3 bases removed from V and 6 bases from J, the gap between germline ends came to 11 bases. The whole isolated RNA underwent reverse transcription, so sequencing captured expressed TCRB transcripts. Profiling relied on immunoSEQ multiplex PCR, and the TCRdb table lists in-frame clones only, not all of them. Among 150,000 to 190,000 clones listed, about 9.3% were seen once. Findings and caveats of the study: There was a moderate but significant shortening of TCRB CDR3s in all four CD4+ subsets of Type 1 diabetes patients.

The TCR comes from a man aged 30-40 years with type 1 diabetes. The chain employs TRBV18 and TRBJ1-2; D possibly corresponds to TRBD1 (5 bases). Sequencing was performed on central memory CD4+ T cells from blood. CDR3 loop: CASSPRVEDGYTF. The CDR3 nucleotides read TGTGCCAGCTCACCCAGGGTAGAGGATGGCTACACCTTC.